Presented here are 30 T cell receptor beta chains from one specimen sequenced in a study of T cells after yellow fever vaccination. TCRdb fed the 5' RACE reads into MiXCR, producing one record per CDR3 protein. The profile shows approximately 250,000 distinct CDR3 sequences, roughly 6.8% of them singletons. Sequenced material: CD4+ T cells sorted from PBMCs, taken on the day of the yellow fever booster vaccination. The receptors shown here come from a young man who received the YFV17D yellow fever vaccine.

This clonotype was seen more than once but under ten times. The J gene is TRBJ2-6, the V gene TRBV5-1, with a tentative D call TRBD1 (6 bases). Germline CDR1 is SGHRS and CDR2 is YFSETQ. V was pared by 0 bases and J by 2 bases, with 12 bases between. This CDR3 has 17 residues. Here the CDR3 reads CASSLGTAQPGANVLTF. CDR3 in DNA: TGCGCCAGCAGCTTGGGGACAGCTCAGCCTGGGGCCAACGTCCTGACTTTC.

This clonotype was recorded a few times. The V gene is TRBV18, the J gene TRBJ1-3; TRBD1 matches 7 bases. The ends lost 5 bases at V and 8 bases at J; junction bases unmatched: 15. Looked up from germline, CDR1 is KGHSH and CDR2 is LQKENI. The CDR3 has 16 amino acids. Written as DNA, the CDR3 is TGTGCCAGCTCAGTACGACAGGGTTCTGCGCCGGACACCATATATTTT. Encoded protein: CASSVRQGSAPDTIYF.

This clonotype has only a few counts. The chain employs TRBV5-1 and TRBJ1-3, with D hard to call. V lost 0 bases and J lost 0, with 7 bases in between. Germline V CDR1 and CDR2: SGHRS, YFSETQ. CDR3 length equals 15 residues. CDR3 coding DNA: TGCGCCAGCAGCTTGGCGATGAGCTCTGGAAACACCATATATTTT. It encodes CASSLAMSSGNTIYF.

This clonotype was picked up a small number of times. The CDR3 nucleotides are TGTGCCAGCCGAACGGGGACAAGCCCGGGGTATGGCTACACCTTC. Its translation is CASRTGTSPGYGYTF. V and J are TRBV28 and TRBJ1-2; tentatively, D is TRBD1 (6 bases). From germline, CDR1 is MDHEN and CDR2 SYDVKM. The CDR3 sequence is 15 residues long. Trimming cost V 8 bases and J 5 bases, with 21 bases left between them.

This clonotype occurred a few times. V and J are TRBV27 and TRBJ2-7, with 8 bases lining up with TRBD1. In germline, CDR1 is MNHEY, CDR2 SMNVEV (reference sequence). This CDR3 region has 16 residues. Trimming took 8 bases from V and 3 from J; bases not matched to a gene: 15. CDR3 in DNA: TGTGCCAGCGGGCACTTACAGGGGGAAGGGAGCTACGAGCAGTACTTC. This gives the protein CASGHLQGEGSYEQYF.

This clonotype has a handful of counts. The chain couples TRBV20-1 to TRBJ2-3; no clear D gene. The V end was cut by 0 bases, the J end by 2 bases, with 6 bases between. Germline V gene data show CDR1 as DFQATT and CDR2 as SNEGSKA (reference sequence). CDR3 size: 13 residues. For the CDR3, the DNA is TGCAGTGCTAGAGATGGAATCACAGATACGCAGTATTTT. Amino acids: CSARDGITDTQYF.

This clonotype was seen many times. V gene TRBV10-3 combines with J gene TRBJ2-5; maybe TRBD2 (5 bases). The CDR3 covers 14 residues. Germline-derived CDR1 and CDR2 are ENHRY and SYGVKD. The germline V and J ends were trimmed by 7 bases and 5 bases, with 17 bases remaining between them. CDR3 in DNA: TGTGCCATCAAGCTGGAGGATAACCTGGAGACCCAGTACTTC. It translates to CAIKLEDNLETQYF.

The rearrangement uses TRBV7-2 and TRBJ2-1, with unresolved D. Germline CDR1 is SGHTA and CDR2 is FQGNSA. Between the trimmed V and J ends, which lost 5 bases and 9 bases, there was a span of 8 bases. The CDR3 extends over 11 amino acids. The CDR3 DNA follows: TGTGCCAGCAGCCCGAAGTCTGAGCAGTTCTTC. Its protein is CASSPKSEQFF.

This clonotype was counted ten times or more. V is TRBV7-7 and J is TRBJ2-3; a weak D match, TRBD2 (6 bases). The ends were cut back, 2 bases at V and 0 bases at J, with 12 bases in the middle. This CDR3 has 16 amino acids. Germline V lookup: CDR1 SSHAT, CDR2 FNYEAQ (reference sequence). The CDR3 region has the DNA TGTGCCAGCAGCTTACTACGGGAGTCTAGCACAGATACGCAGTATTTT. Its protein is CASSLLRESSTDTQYF.

The sample holds many counts of this clonotype. The CDR3 spells CASSFTQGAGKLFF. DNA of the CDR3: TGTGCCAGCAGCTTCACACAGGGAGCAGGAAAACTGTTTTTT. This chain joins TRBV7-2 and TRBJ1-4; possible D gene TRBD1, 6 bases. The CDR3 is made up of 14 amino acids. V was trimmed by 3 bases and J by 10 bases, leaving 15 bases between them. CDR1 and CDR2 (germline): SGHTA, FQGNSA.

The chain carries TRBV23-1 and TRBJ2-3, with TRBD1 matching over 7 bases. TRBV23-1 is filed as an ORF, its function uncertain. This CDR3 contains 17 residues. J lost 2 bases, V lost 4 bases, and 12 bases had no gene match. CDR3 residues: CASSPPRGREVTDTQYF. The CDR3 bases are TGCGCCAGCAGTCCTCCTAGGGGGCGAGAGGTCACAGATACGCAGTATTTT.

This clonotype was seen at least ten times. The chain combines TRBV9 with TRBJ2-7; D gene ambiguous. This CDR3 is built from 14 residues. V was trimmed by 0 bases and J by 2 bases, leaving 9 bases between them. Germline V gene data show CDR1 as SGDLS and CDR2 as YYNGEE. The CDR3 reads CASSVAWITYEQYF. The CDR3 DNA reads TGTGCCAGCAGCGTAGCTTGGATAACCTACGAGCAGTACTTC.

V and J are TRBV5-6 and TRBJ2-7, with D possibly being TRBD2 (5 bases). This CDR3 comprises 14 residues. V lost 6 bases and J 7 bases, leaving 20 bases between the germline ends. Germline loops: CDR1 SGHDT, CDR2 YYEEEE. The CDR3 here is CASNSGATSGEQYF. CDR3 in DNA: TGTGCCAGCAATTCCGGAGCCACGTCGGGGGAGCAGTACTTC.

This clonotype was seen ten or more times. At one of its ends the junction is not consistent with the germline gene, which may arise from a read error. V usage is TRBV20-1 and J usage is TRBJ1-1, with D hard to call. Germline values: CDR1 DFQATT, CDR2 SNEGSKA (reference sequence). This CDR3 spans 8 amino acids. The CDR3, as DNA: TGCAGTGCCAACAAGGCGCTCTTT. Translation gives CSANKALF.

V is TRBV5-1 and J is TRBJ1-1, with 10 bases that match TRBD1. V lost 6 bases to trimming and J lost 7 bases; unmatched junction nucleotides: 12. This CDR3 is built from 15 residues. Germline V gene data show CDR1 as SGHRS and CDR2 as YFSETQ. CDR3: CASTPVSGTGVEAFF. In DNA, the CDR3 is TGCGCCAGCACTCCGGTTTCCGGGACAGGGGTTGAAGCTTTCTTT.

This clonotype was counted a few times. The rearrangement joins TRBV9 to TRBJ2-1; 9 positions match TRBD1. The CDR3 extends over 17 amino acids. The junction had 8 bases not matched to a gene; V was cut back by 0 bases and J by 4 bases. Germline values: CDR1 SGDLS, CDR2 YYNGEE. The CDR3 DNA reads as TGTGCCAGCAGCGTAGACCCCTCGGGACAGGGTTACAATGAGCAGTTCTTC. It specifies CASSVDPSGQGYNEQFF.

This clonotype was recorded at least ten times. The V call is TRBV11-3, the J call TRBJ2-1; 9 bases map to TRBD2. J lost 1 base, V lost 5 bases, and 3 bases had no gene match. This CDR3 contains 15 residues. Germline V lookup: CDR1 SGHNT, CDR2 YENEEA. The CDR3 is CASSKLAGSYNEQFF. The DNA of the CDR3 is TGTGCCAGCAGCAAGCTAGCGGGGTCCTACAATGAGCAGTTCTTC.

There are many counts of this clonotype. This chain links TRBV20-1 with TRBJ1-2; 7 nucleotides line up with TRBD1. Losses at the gene ends were 5 bases for V and 8 bases for J; bases not matched to a gene: 8. Germline CDR1 reads DFQATT; CDR2 reads SNEGSKA (reference sequence). This CDR3 contains 12 residues. Here the CDR3 reads CSAVAGQAGYTF. Written as DNA, the CDR3 is TGCAGTGCTGTCGCCGGACAGGCCGGCTACACCTTC.

The chain combines TRBV2 with TRBJ2-2; perhaps D is TRBD1 or TRBD2 (5 bases each). There are 15 residues in the CDR3. The ends were cut back, 2 bases at V and 4 bases at J, with 11 bases in the middle. The germline CDR1 and CDR2 sequences are SNHLY and FYNNEI. The CDR3 region has the DNA TGTGCCAGCAGTGAATTTGGGGCGGGCACCGGGGAGCTGTTTTTT. Encoded protein: CASSEFGAGTGELFF.

This clonotype was counted many times. This chain links TRBV20-1 with TRBJ1-5; 7 bases fit TRBD1. The V gene end was trimmed by 0 bases and the J gene end by 4 bases; junction bases not matched to a gene: 3. Germline-derived CDR1 and CDR2 are DFQATT and SNEGSKA (reference sequence). The CDR3 has 14 residues. The CDR3 reads CSARDLQGNQPQHF. CDR3 DNA: TGCAGTGCTAGAGATCTACAGGGGAATCAGCCCCAGCATTTT.

This clonotype has a handful of counts. The V call is TRBV20-1, the J call TRBJ1-1; TRBD1 is a possible D gene (5 bases). Germline V gene data show CDR1 as DFQATT and CDR2 as SNEGSKA (reference sequence). V was shortened by 1 base and J by 6 bases, with 12 bases between the two germline ends. This CDR3 is built from 13 residues. CDR3 nucleotides: TGCAGTGCTAGAGTTCCAGGGCGACCTGAAGCTTTCTTT. It codes for CSARVPGRPEAFF.

The table lists this clonotype with many counts. This sequence joins TRBV5-1 and TRBJ2-7, with TRBD1 as a possible D gene (6 bases). Germline CDR1 SGHRS, CDR2 YFSETQ. CDR3 length: 15 amino acids. Between the trimmed V and J ends, which lost 4 bases and 0 bases, there was a span of 14 bases. This chain's CDR3 is CASSIRDTNSYEQYF. Here the CDR3 DNA reads TGCGCCAGCAGCATCCGGGACACTAACTCCTACGAGCAGTACTTC. Together with reference TRBV5-1 and TRBJ2-7, the CDR3 gives the full variable domain: KAGVTQTPRYLIKTRGQQVTLSCSPISGHRSVSWYQQTPGQGLQFLFEYFSETQRNKGNFPGRFSGRQFSNSRSEMNVSTLELGDSALYLCASSIRDTNSYEQYFGPGTRLTVT.

This clonotype was picked up many times. V and J are TRBV12-3 or TRBV12-4 and TRBJ2-3; 7 nucleotides match TRBD1. The CDR3 loop spans 14 amino acids. V was pared by 4 bases and J by 5 bases, with 6 bases of the junction left unmatched. CDR3 sequence reads: CASSWGQNIDTQYF. The CDR3 region has the DNA TGTGCCAGCAGTTGGGGACAGAACATAGATACGCAGTATTTT.

This clonotype came up a few times. The V and J genes are TRBV7-2 and TRBJ1-3; D gene unclear. The CDR3 runs to 14 residues. The germline V gene encodes CDR1 SGHTA and CDR2 FQGNSA. Trimming shortened V by 1 base and J by 4 bases, and 8 bases separated the two germline ends. In nucleotides, the CDR3 is TGTGCCAGCAGCTTAGATGGATCCGGAAACACCATATATTTT. It specifies CASSLDGSGNTIYF.

This chain uses TRBV14 with TRBJ2-7; D possibly corresponds to TRBD2 (5 bases). V dropped 2 bases and J dropped 3 bases, with 8 bases sitting between them. CDR3 length equals 13 residues. Germline CDR1 reads SGHDN; CDR2 reads FVKESK. The CDR3 bases are TGTGCCAGCAGCCAACCGGGAAGCTACGAGCAGTACTTC. This gives the protein CASSQPGSYEQYF.

This clonotype has a count of ten or more. The chain carries TRBV5-6 and TRBJ1-2, with D unresolved. The germline V gene has CDR1 SGHDT and CDR2 YYEEEE. This CDR3 contains 12 residues. V was clipped by 3 bases and J by 2 bases, with 5 bases between them. In DNA, the CDR3 is TGTGCCAGCAGCTCCAACAACTATGGCTACACCTTC. This encodes CASSSNNYGYTF. Using reference TRBV5-6 and TRBJ1-2 for the parts outside the CDR3, the full variable domain is DAGVTQSPTHLIKTRGQQVTLRCSPKSGHDTVSWYQQALGQGPQFIFQYYEEEERQRGNFPDRFSGHQFPNYSSELNVNALLLGDSALYLCASSSNNYGYTFGSGTRLTVV.

At least ten counts were recorded for this clonotype. This chain uses TRBV12-3 or TRBV12-4 with TRBJ2-2; 8 bases fit TRBD1. This CDR3 has 15 residues. V shed 6 bases and J 3 bases; nucleotides not matched to a gene: 6. The CDR3 spells CASRLPGQDTGELFF. The DNA of the CDR3 is TGTGCCAGCAGGCTACCGGGACAGGACACCGGGGAGCTGTTTTTT.

This clonotype has just one count. This may be a read error, as it is one base from a much larger clone. The chain carries TRBV4-2 and TRBJ2-5, with 8 bases identical to TRBD1. This CDR3 is 15 amino acids long. The germline V gene has CDR1 LGHNA and CDR2 YNFKEQ. CDR3 sequence reads: CASSQDRTGGETQCF. The CDR3 DNA reads TGTGCCAGCAGCCAAGACCGAACAGGGGGTGAGACCCAGTGCTTC.

This clonotype occurred a few times. The chain combines TRBV7-8 with TRBJ2-4; D is unresolved. The V gene's germline CDR1 is SGHVS and CDR2 FQNEAQ. The CDR3 runs 16 residues. Trimming cost V 5 bases and J 0 bases, with 14 bases left between them. For the CDR3, the DNA is TGTGCCAGCAGCCCCATCCGTTCTATAGCCAAAAACATTCAGTACTTC. It translates to CASSPIRSIAKNIQYF.

This clonotype has at least ten counts. V usage is TRBV7-8 and J usage is TRBJ1-1; 8 bases line up with TRBD1. The CDR3 has 15 residues. With V trimmed by 4 bases and J by 1 base, 5 bases remained unmatched. Germline values: CDR1 SGHVS, CDR2 FQNEAQ. CDR3 nucleotides: TGTGCCAGCAGCTCACACAGGGGGGCGAACACTGAAGCTTTCTTT. It codes for CASSSHRGANTEAFF.